The entry that follows covers one T cell receptor beta chain sequence. This sample is part of a study of T cell changes during pregnancy in multiple sclerosis. Libraries were prepared by immunoSEQ multiplex PCR; TCRdb keeps only in-frame clonotypes and omits some of them. The sample contains tens of thousands of clones, approximately 95% of which appear only once. Material: CD4+ T cells from peripheral blood mononuclear cells, obtained in the first trimester of pregnancy. The origin of this receptor is a female donor with multiple sclerosis, enrolled in a pregnancy study.

CDR3 loop: CASRSGGLYDTQYF. In DNA form, the CDR3 reads TGTGCCAGCAGGAGCGGGGGCCTCTATGATACGCAGTATTTT. V and J are TRBV6-5 and TRBJ2-3; 8 bases match TRBD2. Germline V gene data show CDR1 as MNHEY and CDR2 as SVGAGI. V was pared by 6 bases and J by 6 bases, with 8 bases of the junction left unmatched. This CDR3 has 14 residues.